The 10 T cell receptor beta chains presented below share a single source sample, sequenced in a study of T cell responses to AZD1222 COVID-19 vaccine. Only in-frame clones appear in the TCRdb table, and some are missing; sequencing was by immunoSEQ multiplex PCR. The sample lists approximately 190,000 clones; just over 90% were seen once. The material was peripheral blood, obtained on day 0 of AZD1222 vaccination. The receptor source for this set is an adult in good health.

This clone has just a few counts. The chain uses TRBV10-3 and TRBJ2-3; 11 bases are a match to TRBD2. J was trimmed by 1 base and V by 4 bases; bases with no gene match: 4. This CDR3 comprises 16 residues. CDR1 and CDR2 (germline): ENHRY, SYGVKD. As DNA, the CDR3 is TGTGCCATCAGTGGGTTACTAGCGGGAGGCACAGATACGCAGTATTTT. As protein: CAISGLLAGGTDTQYF.

This clone has only one observation. The chain recombines TRBV15 with TRBJ1-2; tentative D call: TRBD1 (5 bases). CDR1 and CDR2 from the germline V gene are LNHNV and YYDKDF (reference sequence). This CDR3 has 15 residues. The V end lost 1 base, the J end lost 6 bases, and 15 bases lay between the germline ends. CDR3 nucleotides: TGTGCCACCAGCAGAGCTGGAGGGGTATTTAATGGCTACACCTTC. Translating it yields CATSRAGGVFNGYTF.

The CDR3 bases are TGTGCCAGCAGTGAATATGGGCAATCACCCCTCCACTTT. Protein: CASSEYGQSPLHF. The rearrangement joins TRBV25-1 to TRBJ1-6; D gene unclear. Germline loops: CDR1 MGHDK, CDR2 SYGVNS. V shed 0 bases and J shed 10 bases, with 7 bases lying between them. The CDR3 covers 13 residues.

V is TRBV29-1 and J is TRBJ2-7; 8 bases map to TRBD1. CDR1 is SQVTM, CDR2 ANQGSEA, per germline. Unmatched junction bases numbered 11, after V lost 8 bases and J lost 5 bases. The length of the CDR3 is 13 residues. CDR3 nucleotides: TGCAGCCTGATACAGGGGGTAAGCAACGAGCAGTACTTC. Its translation is CSLIQGVSNEQYF.

Note on this clone: Other DNA sequences from this sample encode an identical CDR3 as well. This chain uses TRBV28 with TRBJ2-7, with D maybe TRBD2 (7 bases). Germline V CDR1 and CDR2: MDHEN, SYDVKM. CDR3 length: 14 residues. V was clipped by 6 bases and J by 1 base, with 13 bases between them. The CDR3 sequence is CASRGGRTSYEQYF. CDR3 bases: TGTGCCAGCAGGGGGGGGCGAACTTCCTACGAGCAGTACTTC.

The chain uses TRBV9 and TRBJ1-3; D might be TRBD1 (5 bases). Deletions cut 4 bases from V and 0 bases from J, with 11 bases between. The CDR3 loop spans 15 amino acids. Germline CDR1 SGDLS, CDR2 YYNGEE. The CDR3 nucleotides read TGTGCCAGCAGCATCGACAGTTACTCTGGAAACACCATATATTTT. This codes for CASSIDSYSGNTIYF.

The gene calls are TRBV6-1 and TRBJ1-3, with 9 bases that match TRBD1. The CDR3 is made up of 16 amino acids. The junction had 11 bases not matched to a gene; V was cut back by 4 bases and J by 7 bases. Per the germline V gene, CDR1 is MNHNS and CDR2 is SASEGT. The CDR3 DNA is TGTGCCAGCAGTGCAACTCCGGGACAGGGTGTGAACACCATATATTTT. Translated, it gives CASSATPGQGVNTIYF.

The chain joins TRBV6-2 or TRBV6-3 to TRBJ2-7; D might be TRBD2 (7 bases). This CDR3 has 15 residues. Germline V gene sequence: CDR1 MNHEY, CDR2 SVGEGT. The germline V and J ends were trimmed by 2 bases and 1 base, with 12 bases remaining between them. The CDR3 DNA reads as TGTGCCAGCAGTTACGGGGGGGCCGTTTCCTACGAGCAGTACTTC. Its translation: CASSYGGAVSYEQYF.

For the CDR3, the DNA is TGTGCCAGCAGCCTGGGGGGGGCCTCAACTAATGAAAAACTGTTTTTT. Encoded protein: CASSLGGASTNEKLFF. V is TRBV5-4 and J is TRBJ1-4; tentatively, D is TRBD1 (6 bases). V lost 4 bases to trimming and J lost 0 bases, with 13 bases between them. This CDR3 has 16 residues. Germline V gives CDR1 SGHNT, CDR2 YYREEE (reference sequence).

The chain recombines TRBV25-1 with TRBJ1-1; D ambiguous. This CDR3 contains 12 residues. Between the trimmed V and J ends, which lost 3 bases and 5 bases, there was a span of 7 bases. CDR1 is MGHDK and CDR2 is SYGVNS in the germline V gene. CDR3 nucleotides: TGTGCCAGCAGTGATCAGTATACTGAAGCTTTCTTT. As protein: CASSDQYTEAFF.